The entry below gives a single TCR beta chain sequence along with its context. Its target is not known. In the PCR, 60 Vbeta and 13 Jbeta primers were used. The table came from immunoSEQ multiplex PCR; TCRdb's copy has only in-frame clones and leaves some out. The sample has around 140,000 clones, around 82% seen once. This entry comes from a study of cytomegalovirus exposure and HLA in healthy donors. All donors participated as healthy donors of bone marrow. Donors counted as nominally healthy when sampled, yet unrecorded immune exposures were likely. V was pared by 2 bases and J by 9 bases, with 8 bases between. Germline loops: CDR1 GTSNPN, CDR2 SVGIG (reference sequence). This CDR3 is built from 11 residues. Whole-study findings and limits: Later on, a genetic analysis was performed. It linked a missense variant in DCLRE1C with V- and J-gene trimming of TCR beta.

V is TRBV30 and J is TRBJ2-1; perhaps TRBD2 as D (5 bases). The clonotype comes from a man aged 18 to 35 in good health and CMV-seropositive. The specimen was PBMCs. The DNA for the CDR3 is TGTGCCTGGAGTCGAGGGAGTGAGCAGTTCTTC. Translation gives CAWSRGSEQFF. Using reference TRBV30 and TRBJ2-1 for the parts outside the CDR3, the full variable domain is SQTIHQWPATLVQPVGSPLSLECTVEGTSNPNLYWYRQAAGRGLQLLFYSVGIGQISSEVPQNLSASRPQDRQFILSSKKLLLSDSGFYLCAWSRGSEQFFGPGTRLTVL.